This TCR beta chain originates from a study of T cell repertoires in cytomegalovirus infection. Study context: CMV infection plus the matching HLA type was flagged by public TCR beta signatures. Study observations and caveats: CMV-specific TCR beta clonotypes restricted by HLA-C dominated the ex vivo response. Of the TCR beta families, the public ones yielded a cumulative frequency that identified carriers of CMV plus the relevant HLA.

Using its own MiXCR run on the reads, TCRdb lists one record per CDR3 protein. The repertoire consists of roughly 640,000 distinct CDR3 sequences, with roughly 26% occurring once and the leading ten covering approximately 8.2%. This CDR3 spans 16 amino acids. V gave up 3 bases and J gave up 2 bases, with 15 bases separating them. This clonotype was found a few times. Its matching antigen is unknown. This rearrangement joins TRBV23-1 to TRBJ2-3, with D unresolved. Being an ORF, TRBV23-1 has a function that is uncertain. This clonotype was obtained from a human donor in good health (CMV status not recorded). Some clones in this sample may be carry-over from other donors' samples. The sample taken for sequencing was CD8+ T cells from PBMCs. The CDR3 region is CASSHFWRMITDTQYF. CDR3 nucleotide sequence: TGCGCCAGCAGTCATTTCTGGCGGATGATCACAGATACGCAGTATTTT.